These 17 T cell receptor beta chains originate from one sample sequenced in a study of radiotherapy plus CTLA-4 blockade in lung cancer. Produced via immunoSEQ multiplex PCR; TCRdb's table is partial and in-frame only. The table has 90,000 to 95,000 clones, 83% seen once; the top ten hold around 0.9%. The sequencing used peripheral blood, collected from a patient treated with radiotherapy plus ipilimumab. These TCRs come from a human donor with non-small cell lung cancer who had stable disease on radiotherapy plus ipilimumab.

There are a few counts of this clone. The chain links TRBV18 to TRBJ1-5; D remains ambiguous. Per germline, CDR1 KGHSH and CDR2 LQKENI. Trimming removed 6 bases at V and 3 bases at J, with 12 bases between. This CDR3 comprises 14 residues. CDR3 in amino acids: CASSSEGFNQPQHF. Here the CDR3 DNA reads TGTGCCAGCTCGTCTGAGGGCTTCAATCAGCCCCAGCATTTT.

CDR3 nucleotide sequence: TGTGCCAGCAGCTCGGGACACCTTGGCGAGCAGTACTTC. Amino acid sequence: CASSSGHLGEQYF. The genes are TRBV7-3 and TRBJ2-7; possible D gene TRBD1, 6 bases. The germline V gene has CDR1 SGHTA and CDR2 FQGTGA. This CDR3 comprises 13 residues. The V and J ends lost 4 bases and 6 bases respectively, with 13 bases between them.

The rearrangement links TRBV7-2 to TRBJ1-1, with a possible D match to TRBD1 (6 bases). The CDR3 is 16 residues long. CDR1 SGHTA and CDR2 FQGNSA come from the germline V gene. V dropped 5 bases and J dropped 0 bases, with 16 bases sitting between them. The CDR3: CASSRGFGGVNTEAFF. The CDR3 DNA sequence: TGTGCCAGCAGCCGGGGGTTCGGGGGCGTGAACACTGAAGCTTTCTTT.

This chain connects TRBV6-6 to TRBJ2-5; the D is unclear. The CDR3 is 15 amino acids. The germline V gene has CDR1 MNHNY and CDR2 SVGAGI (reference sequence). The germline V and J ends were trimmed by 4 bases and 1 base, with 13 bases remaining between them. Here the CDR3 reads CASSSRGFPQETQYF. The DNA for the CDR3 is TGTGCCAGCAGTTCCAGAGGATTCCCCCAAGAGACCCAGTACTTC.

DNA of the CDR3: TGCGCCAGCAGCTACCTAGCGGTTGCCTACGAGCAGTACTTC. Translating it yields CASSYLAVAYEQYF. The J gene is TRBJ2-7, the V gene TRBV5-1, with 7 positions matching TRBD2. This CDR3 region has 14 residues. Germline CDR1 is SGHRS and CDR2 is YFSETQ. Trimming cost V 3 bases and J 2 bases; bases outside gene matches: 5.

The chain's CDR3 is CASSRISGNTIYF. The CDR3 DNA reads as TGTGCCAGCTCCCGAATCTCTGGAAACACCATATATTTT. The chain recombines TRBV18 with TRBJ1-3; D is uncertain. The CDR3 consists of 13 residues. CDR1 and CDR2 (germline): KGHSH, LQKENI. Deletions cut 6 bases from V and 0 bases from J, with 6 bases between.

This sequence joins TRBV7-9 and TRBJ1-2; possibly TRBD1 for D (6 bases). The V and J ends lost 0 bases and 6 bases respectively, with 14 bases between them. This CDR3 spans 15 amino acids. Germline CDR1 is SEHNR and CDR2 is FQNEAQ (reference sequence). The CDR3 nucleotides are TGTGCCAGCAGCTTAGCCCGGGGGGGCATCGATGGCTACACCTTC. It codes for CASSLARGGIDGYTF. Full variable domain (outside the CDR3, taken from reference TRBV7-9 and TRBJ1-2): DTGVSQNPRHKITKRGQNVTFRCDPISEHNRLYWYRQTLGQGPEFLTYFQNEAQLEKSRLLSDRFSAERPKGSFSTLEIQRTEQGDSAMYLCASSLARGGIDGYTFGSGTRLTVV.

The CDR3 nucleotides read TGTGCCTGGAGTGGACAGGGCTCTCAGCCCCAGCATTTT. Protein product: CAWSGQGSQPQHF. The rearrangement uses TRBV30 and TRBJ1-5; 7 bases match TRBD1. The germline gives CDR1 GTSNPN, CDR2 SVGIG (reference sequence). The CDR3 is made up of 13 amino acids. After removal of 1 base from V and 6 bases from J, the junction contained 3 bases not matched to a gene.

V and J are TRBV21-1 and TRBJ2-7; the D call TRBD1 from the table was never checked on the DNA. TRBV21-1 is classified as a pseudogene. CDR3 length: 15 residues. CDR3: CASSKGTPASYEQYF. The CDR3 DNA reads TGTGCCAGCAGCAAAGGGACACCTGCTTCTTACGAGCAGTACTTC.

V is TRBV6-1 and J is TRBJ1-4; D gene ambiguous. V was shortened by 6 bases and J by 0 bases, with 5 bases between the two germline ends. CDR1 is MNHNS and CDR2 is SASEGT in the germline V gene. The CDR3 has 13 residues. CDR3 in DNA: TGTGCCAGCAGCGTAGCAACTAATGAAAAACTGTTTTTT. This gives the protein CASSVATNEKLFF.

The chain uses TRBV9 and TRBJ1-4; 8 bases fit TRBD1. Unmatched junction bases numbered 2, after V lost 0 bases and J lost 4 bases. The CDR3 sequence is 15 residues long. From germline, CDR1 is SGDLS and CDR2 YYNGEE. CDR3 nucleotide sequence: TGTGCCAGCAGCGTAGAGGGACAGGTTAATGAAAAACTGTTTTTT. Protein: CASSVEGQVNEKLFF.

The J gene is TRBJ1-6, the V gene TRBV7-2, with TRBD1 as a possible D gene (6 bases). Trimming left V 5 bases short and J 11 bases short, with 16 bases between. Germline V gene sequence: CDR1 SGHTA, CDR2 FQGNSA. This CDR3 has 14 amino acids. The CDR3 nucleotides are TGTGCCAGCAGCATCGCCGGGACATTGGCACCCCTCCACTTT. It encodes CASSIAGTLAPLHF.

V gene TRBV5-6 combines with J gene TRBJ2-5; 12 bases are a match to TRBD1. The V segment lost 4 bases and the J segment 5 bases; nucleotides outside the gene matches: 6. This CDR3 comprises 15 residues. The germline V gene encodes CDR1 SGHDT and CDR2 YYEEEE. The CDR3 nucleotides read TGTGCCAGCAGCAAGGGGGACAGGGGGCTGGAGACCCAGTACTTC. It specifies CASSKGDRGLETQYF.

J is TRBJ2-3 and V is TRBV7-9; possibly TRBD2 for D (5 bases). The length of the CDR3 is 13 residues. The germline V and J ends were trimmed by 3 bases and 9 bases, with 13 bases remaining between them. Germline-derived CDR1 and CDR2 are SEHNR and FQNEAQ (reference sequence). The CDR3 nucleotides read TGTGCCAGCAGCTTCCCCGGCGCGGGCACGCAGTATTTT. It yields the protein CASSFPGAGTQYF.

CDR3 protein: CASSRGEVYNEQFF. For the CDR3, the DNA is TGTGCCAGCAGCCGGGGGGAGGTTTACAATGAGCAGTTCTTC. The chain combines TRBV27 with TRBJ2-1, with 7 positions matching TRBD2. Per germline, CDR1 MNHEY and CDR2 SMNVEV (reference sequence). CDR3 length: 14 amino acids. The V and J ends lost 6 bases and 4 bases, in that order; junction bases with no gene match: 6.

J is TRBJ1-2 and V is TRBV6-1, with D uncertain. The germline V and J ends were trimmed by 2 bases and 6 bases, with 10 bases remaining between them. The CDR3 extends over 13 amino acids. Germline lookup yields CDR1 MNHNS and CDR2 SASEGT. The CDR3 DNA follows: TGTGCCAGCAGTGAAACGGGGAGTAATGGCTACACCTTC. It codes for CASSETGSNGYTF.

The V gene is TRBV5-6, the J gene TRBJ2-3; 16 bases are a match to TRBD2. The germline V gene encodes CDR1 SGHDT and CDR2 YYEEEE. Losses at the gene ends were 3 bases for V and 5 bases for J; bases not matched to a gene: 3. This CDR3 has 16 residues. The DNA for the CDR3 is TGTGCCAGCAGCTGGGGACTAGCGGGGGGGCGAGATACGCAGTATTTT. Protein product: CASSWGLAGGRDTQYF.